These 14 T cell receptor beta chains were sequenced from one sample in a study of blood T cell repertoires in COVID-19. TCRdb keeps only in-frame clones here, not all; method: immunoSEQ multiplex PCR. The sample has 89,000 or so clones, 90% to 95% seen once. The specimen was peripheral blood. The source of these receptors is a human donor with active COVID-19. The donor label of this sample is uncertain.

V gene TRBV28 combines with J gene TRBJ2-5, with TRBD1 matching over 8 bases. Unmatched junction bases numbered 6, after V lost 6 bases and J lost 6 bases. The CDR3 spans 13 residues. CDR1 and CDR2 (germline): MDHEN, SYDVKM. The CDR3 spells CASSRTGWQTQYF. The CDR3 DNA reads TGTGCCAGCAGCCGGACAGGGTGGCAGACCCAGTACTTC.

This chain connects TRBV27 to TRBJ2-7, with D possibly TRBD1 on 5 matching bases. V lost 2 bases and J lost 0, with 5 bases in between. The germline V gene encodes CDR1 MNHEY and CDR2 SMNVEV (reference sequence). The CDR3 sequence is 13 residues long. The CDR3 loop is CASSLTGSYEQYF. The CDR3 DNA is TGTGCCAGCAGTTTAACAGGCTCCTACGAGCAGTACTTC.

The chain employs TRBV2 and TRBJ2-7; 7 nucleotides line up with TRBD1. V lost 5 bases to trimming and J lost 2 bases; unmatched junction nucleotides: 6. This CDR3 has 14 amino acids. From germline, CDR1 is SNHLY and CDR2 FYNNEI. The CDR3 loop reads CASSRQGMTYEQYF. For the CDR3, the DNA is TGTGCCAGCAGTCGACAGGGAATGACCTACGAGCAGTACTTC.

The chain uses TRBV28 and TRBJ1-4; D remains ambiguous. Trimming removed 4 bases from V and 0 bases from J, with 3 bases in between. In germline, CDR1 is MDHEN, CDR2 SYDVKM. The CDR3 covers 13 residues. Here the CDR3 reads CASSSSTNEKLFF. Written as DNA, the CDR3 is TGTGCCAGCAGTTCCTCAACTAATGAAAAACTGTTTTTT.

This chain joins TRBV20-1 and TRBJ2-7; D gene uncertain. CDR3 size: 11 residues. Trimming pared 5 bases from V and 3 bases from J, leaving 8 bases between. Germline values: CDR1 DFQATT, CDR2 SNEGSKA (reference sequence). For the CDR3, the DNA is TGCAGTGCTGGAGTGAGCTACGAGCAGTACTTC. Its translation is CSAGVSYEQYF.

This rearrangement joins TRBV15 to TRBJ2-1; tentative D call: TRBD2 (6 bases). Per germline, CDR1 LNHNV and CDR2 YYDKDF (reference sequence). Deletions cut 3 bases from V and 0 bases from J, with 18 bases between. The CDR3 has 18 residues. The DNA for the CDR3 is TGTGCCACCAGCAGCCCCCTCGGGAGCTCGGGCTCCTACAATGAGCAGTTCTTC. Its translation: CATSSPLGSSGSYNEQFF.

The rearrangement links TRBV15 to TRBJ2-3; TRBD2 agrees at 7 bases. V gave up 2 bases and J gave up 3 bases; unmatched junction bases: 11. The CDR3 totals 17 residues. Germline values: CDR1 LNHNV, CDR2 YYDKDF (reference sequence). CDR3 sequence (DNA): TGTGCCACCAGCAGACAACCCGCCGGGGGGAGGACAGATACGCAGTATTTT. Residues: CATSRQPAGGRTDTQYF. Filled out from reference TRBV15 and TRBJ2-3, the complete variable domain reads DAMVIQNPRYQVTQFGKPVTLSCSQTLNHNVMYWYQQKSSQAPKLLFHYYDKDFNNEADTPDNFQSRRPNTSFCFLDIRSPGLGDTAMYLCATSRQPAGGRTDTQYFGPGTRLTVL.

This CDR3 reads CASSPGAAYSTDTQYF. CDR3 DNA: TGCGCCAGCAGCCCCGGAGCGGCCTATAGCACAGATACGCAGTATTTT. The rearrangement links TRBV4-1 to TRBJ2-3; maybe TRBD2 (5 bases). The length of the CDR3 is 16 residues. With 4 bases removed from V and 0 bases from J, the gap between germline ends came to 14 bases. Germline assignment: CDR1 MGHRA and CDR2 YSYEKL.

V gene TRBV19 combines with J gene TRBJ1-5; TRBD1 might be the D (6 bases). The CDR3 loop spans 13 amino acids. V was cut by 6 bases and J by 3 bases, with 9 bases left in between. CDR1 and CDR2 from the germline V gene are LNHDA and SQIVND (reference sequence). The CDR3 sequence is CASRQGHNQPQHF. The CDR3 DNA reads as TGTGCCAGTAGACAGGGCCACAATCAGCCCCAGCATTTT. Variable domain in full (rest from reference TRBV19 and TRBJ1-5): DGGITQSPKYLFRKEGQNVTLSCEQNLNHDAMYWYRQDPGQGLRLIYYSQIVNDFQKGDIAEGYSVSREKKESFPLTVTSAQKNPTAFYLCASRQGHNQPQHFGDGTRLSIL.

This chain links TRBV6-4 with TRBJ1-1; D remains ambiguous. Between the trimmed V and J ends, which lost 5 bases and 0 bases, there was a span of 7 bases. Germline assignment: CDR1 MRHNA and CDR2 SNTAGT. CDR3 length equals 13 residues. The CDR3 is CASSIDMNTEAFF. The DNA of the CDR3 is TGTGCCAGCAGTATCGACATGAACACTGAAGCTTTCTTT.

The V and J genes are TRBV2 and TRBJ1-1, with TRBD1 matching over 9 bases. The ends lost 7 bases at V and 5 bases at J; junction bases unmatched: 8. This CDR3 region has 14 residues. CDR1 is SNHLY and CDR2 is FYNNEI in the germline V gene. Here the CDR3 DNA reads TGTGCCAGCATGGCCGGGACAGGGAGAACTGAAGCTTTCTTT. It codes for CASMAGTGRTEAFF.

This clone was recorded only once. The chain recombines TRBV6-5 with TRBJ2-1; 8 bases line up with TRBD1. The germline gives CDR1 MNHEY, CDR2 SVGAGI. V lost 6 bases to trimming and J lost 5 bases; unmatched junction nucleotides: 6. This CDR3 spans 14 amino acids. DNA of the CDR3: TGTGCCAGCAGGTTCGACAGGGGAAACAATGAGCAGTTCTTC. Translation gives CASRFDRGNNEQFF.

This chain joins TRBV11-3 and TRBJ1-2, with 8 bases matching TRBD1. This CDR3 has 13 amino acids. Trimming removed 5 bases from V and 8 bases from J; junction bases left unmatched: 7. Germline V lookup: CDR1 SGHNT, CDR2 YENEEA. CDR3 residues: CASSAGQGMGYTF. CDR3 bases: TGTGCCAGCAGCGCCGGACAGGGCATGGGCTACACCTTC.

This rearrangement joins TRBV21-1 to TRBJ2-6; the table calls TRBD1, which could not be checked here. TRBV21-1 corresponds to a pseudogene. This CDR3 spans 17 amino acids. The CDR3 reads CASSFSHRVAGANVLTF. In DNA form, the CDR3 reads TGTGCCAGCAGCTTTTCCCACAGGGTAGCTGGGGCCAACGTCCTGACTTTC.